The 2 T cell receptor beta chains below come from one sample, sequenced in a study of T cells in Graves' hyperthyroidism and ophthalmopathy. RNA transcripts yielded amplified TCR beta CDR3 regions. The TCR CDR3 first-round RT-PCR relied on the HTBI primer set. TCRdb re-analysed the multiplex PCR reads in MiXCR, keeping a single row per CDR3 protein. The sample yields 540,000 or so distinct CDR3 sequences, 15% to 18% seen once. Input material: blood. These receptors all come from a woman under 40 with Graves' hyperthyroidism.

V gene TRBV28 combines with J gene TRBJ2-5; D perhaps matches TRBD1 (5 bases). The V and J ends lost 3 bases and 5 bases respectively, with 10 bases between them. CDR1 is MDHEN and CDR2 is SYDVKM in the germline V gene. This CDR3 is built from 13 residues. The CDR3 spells CASSLAGMETQYF. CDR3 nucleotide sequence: TGTGCCAGCAGTTTGGCAGGGATGGAGACCCAGTACTTC.

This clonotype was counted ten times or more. The CDR3 DNA is TGCGCCAGCAGCTTGGCCTTAGGGGCCAACGAAAAACTGTTTTTT. It translates to CASSLALGANEKLFF. This chain uses TRBV5-1 with TRBJ1-4; TRBD1 might be the D (5 bases). This CDR3 region has 15 residues. The germline gives CDR1 SGHRS, CDR2 YFSETQ. V was cut by 0 bases and J by 8 bases, with 14 bases left in between.